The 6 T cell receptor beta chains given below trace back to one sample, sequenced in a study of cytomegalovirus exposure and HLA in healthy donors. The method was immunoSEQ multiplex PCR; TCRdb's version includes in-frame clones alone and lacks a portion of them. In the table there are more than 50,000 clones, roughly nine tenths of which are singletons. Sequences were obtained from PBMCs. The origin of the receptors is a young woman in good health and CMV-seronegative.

In DNA form, the CDR3 reads TGCGCCAGCAGCCAAGGATACAGTCAGCCCCAGCATTTT. Protein sequence: CASSQGYSQPQHF. This chain connects TRBV4-1 to TRBJ1-5; no clear D. The length of the CDR3 is 13 residues. Germline CDR1 reads MGHRA; CDR2 reads YSYEKL. The V end was cut by 1 base, the J end by 6 bases, with 7 bases between.

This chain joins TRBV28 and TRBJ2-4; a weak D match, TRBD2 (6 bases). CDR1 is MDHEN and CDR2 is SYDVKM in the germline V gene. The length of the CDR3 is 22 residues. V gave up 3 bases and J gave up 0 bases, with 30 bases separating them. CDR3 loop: CASSFPPRGRQAGHLAKNIQYF. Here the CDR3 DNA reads TGTGCCAGCAGTTTTCCCCCCCGAGGACGTCAAGCGGGCCACCTAGCCAAAAACATTCAGTACTTC.

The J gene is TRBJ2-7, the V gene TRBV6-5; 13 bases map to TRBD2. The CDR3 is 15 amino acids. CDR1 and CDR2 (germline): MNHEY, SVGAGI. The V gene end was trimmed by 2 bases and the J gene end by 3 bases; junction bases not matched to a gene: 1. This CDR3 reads CASSYGLAGDYEQYF. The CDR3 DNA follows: TGTGCCAGCAGTTACGGACTAGCGGGAGACTACGAGCAGTACTTC.

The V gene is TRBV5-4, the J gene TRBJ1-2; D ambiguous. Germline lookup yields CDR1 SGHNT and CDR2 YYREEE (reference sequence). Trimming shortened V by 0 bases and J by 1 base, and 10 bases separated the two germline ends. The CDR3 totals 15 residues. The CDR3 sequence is CASSLALTSNYGYTF. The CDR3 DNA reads TGTGCCAGCAGCTTGGCCCTAACGAGTAACTATGGCTACACCTTC.

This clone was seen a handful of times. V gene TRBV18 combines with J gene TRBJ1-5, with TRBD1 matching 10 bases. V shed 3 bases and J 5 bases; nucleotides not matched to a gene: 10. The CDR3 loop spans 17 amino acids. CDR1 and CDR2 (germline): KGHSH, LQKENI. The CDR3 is CASSPVGGTGVDQPQHF. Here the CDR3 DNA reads TGTGCCAGCTCACCGGTCGGCGGGACAGGGGTTGATCAGCCCCAGCATTTT.

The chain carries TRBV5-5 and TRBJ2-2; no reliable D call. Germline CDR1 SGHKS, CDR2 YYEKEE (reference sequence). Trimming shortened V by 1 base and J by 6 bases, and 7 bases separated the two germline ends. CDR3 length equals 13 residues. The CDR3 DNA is TGTGCCAGCAGCTTGTCGCAGGCCGGGGAGCTGTTTTTT. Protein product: CASSLSQAGELFF. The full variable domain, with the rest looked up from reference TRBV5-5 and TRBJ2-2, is DAGVTQSPTHLIKTRGQQVTLRCSPISGHKSVSWYQQVLGQGPQFIFQYYEKEERGRGNFPDRFSARQFPNYSSELNVNALLLGDSALYLCASSLSQAGELFFGEGSRLTVL.